This T cell receptor beta chain was recovered during a study of blood T cell repertoires in COVID-19. Study information: Samples of COVID-19 (acute and convalescent) were obtained from the United States, Italy and Spain. T cells, B-cell-depleted T cells, or PBMCs provided the cDNA or gDNA that served as material.

Original processing methods: By means of reference gene primer amplification, nucleated cell counts were estimated. The table came from immunoSEQ multiplex PCR; TCRdb's copy has only in-frame clones and leaves some out. V and J calls and clone size come straight from that table; D and trimming were deduced from the DNA. The data contain 150,000 to 200,000 clones, approximately 90% of them singletons. The receptor was isolated from a man younger than 35 with acute or convalescent COVID-19. Source material: peripheral blood.

The CDR3 region has the DNA TGTGCCAGCAGCGCAGACAGTAGCAATCAGCCCCAGCATTTT. Translation: CASSADSSNQPQHF. The gene calls are TRBV7-9 and TRBJ1-5; possibly TRBD1 for D (5 bases). The ends were cut back, 5 bases at V and 0 bases at J, with 8 bases in the middle. Per germline, CDR1 SEHNR and CDR2 FQNEAQ (reference sequence). The CDR3 runs to 14 residues. Full variable domain (outside the CDR3, taken from reference TRBV7-9 and TRBJ1-5): DTGVSQNPRHKITKRGQNVTFRCDPISEHNRLYWYRQTLGQGPEFLTYFQNEAQLEKSRLLSDRFSAERPKGSFSTLEIQRTEQGDSAMYLCASSADSSNQPQHFGDGTRLSIL.